This T cell receptor beta chain was sequenced during a study of Graves' ophthalmopathy and Graves' hyperthyroidism. The wider study: Stable hyperthyroidism referred to disease that showed no ophthalmopathy within 18 months of follow-up. Study-wide points: Ophthalmopathy progression prediction by the model yielded a sensitivity of about 70% and a specificity of under 80%. The majority of expanded thyroid clonotypes above 0.001 frequency also occurred in blood.

Clinicians made diagnoses from clinical symptoms, serum thyroxine, TRAb, thyroid ultrasound and orbital computed tomography. Trimming removed 3 bases from V and 4 bases from J; junction bases left unmatched: 4. This CDR3 region has 15 residues. CDR1 and CDR2 (germline): MNHNS, SASEGT. Researchers took RNA transcripts and amplified TCR beta CDR3 regions from them. The first round was an RT-PCR with HTBI primers, and the second round was a multiplex PCR. TCRdb used MiXCR to reprocess the multiplex PCR reads, holding one entry per CDR3 protein. Of over a million distinct CDR3 sequences listed, about 35% are singletons. To note about this clonotype: Its cognate antigen is unknown.

The rearrangement uses TRBV6-1 and TRBJ2-2; 8 bases fit TRBD2. Sequencing used peripheral blood or thyroid tissue (not recorded which). The source is an adult man with Graves' hyperthyroidism. The DNA of the CDR3 is TGTGCCAGCAGTGACGGGACTAGGTTCACCGGGGAGCTGTTTTTT. It is translated as CASSDGTRFTGELFF.